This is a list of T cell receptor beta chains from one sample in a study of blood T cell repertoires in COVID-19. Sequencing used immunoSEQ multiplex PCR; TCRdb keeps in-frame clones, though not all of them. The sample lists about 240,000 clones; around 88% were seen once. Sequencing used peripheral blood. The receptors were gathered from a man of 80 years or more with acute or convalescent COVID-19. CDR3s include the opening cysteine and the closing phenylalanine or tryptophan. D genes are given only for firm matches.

cdr3_nt: TGTGCCAGCAGCCAAGACAATAGCAATCAGCCCCAGCATTTT
cdr3_aa: CASSQDNSNQPQHF
d_call: .
j_call: TRBJ1-5
v_call: TRBV3-1/TRBV3-2

cdr3_nt: TGTGCCAGCAGCTTAGCTGGGGGACAGGGGAGAGGATGGTCCGGCTACACCTTC
cdr3_aa: CASSLAGGQGRGWSGYTF
d_call: TRBD1
j_call: TRBJ1-2
v_call: TRBV7-2

cdr3_nt: TGTGCCAGCAGACAGGTAATGCCCTACGAGCAGTACTTC
cdr3_aa: CASRQVMPYEQYF
d_call: .
j_call: TRBJ2-7
v_call: TRBV28

cdr3_nt: TGTGCCAGCAGCCAAAAGGGAATGGCGGGGGGAAATCAGCCCCAGCATTTT
cdr3_aa: CASSQKGMAGGNQPQHF
d_call: .
j_call: TRBJ1-5
v_call: TRBV27

cdr3_nt: TGTGCCAGCAGTTACTCGGACAGAAACACTGAAGCTTTCTTT
cdr3_aa: CASSYSDRNTEAFF
d_call: .
j_call: TRBJ1-1
v_call: TRBV6-5

cdr3_nt: TGCGCCAGCAGCTTCCAGGGAAGTGACACTGAAGCTTTCTTT
cdr3_aa: CASSFQGSDTEAFF
d_call: .
j_call: TRBJ1-1
v_call: TRBV5-1

cdr3_nt: TGTGCCAGCAGTGAAACGGGACAGCGATCCTACGAGCAGTACTTC
cdr3_aa: CASSETGQRSYEQYF
d_call: TRBD1
j_call: TRBJ2-7
v_call: TRBV2

cdr3_nt: TGTGCCAGCAGTTTAGGGGAGGGGCCCCAGCATTTT
cdr3_aa: CASSLGEGPQHF
d_call: .
j_call: TRBJ1-5
v_call: TRBV12-3/TRBV12-4

cdr3_nt: TGTGCCAGCAGCCCGCAAACAGGGTCGAACACTGAAGCTTTCTTT
cdr3_aa: CASSPQTGSNTEAFF
d_call: .
j_call: TRBJ1-1
v_call: TRBV5-4

cdr3_nt: TGTGCCATCAGTGAGGGCAGCGAGAATGAAAAACTGTTTTTT
cdr3_aa: CAISEGSENEKLFF
d_call: .
j_call: TRBJ1-4
v_call: TRBV10-3

cdr3_nt: TGCAGCGTCAGCCTCCCGGGACTGGGCTACGAGCAGTACTTC
cdr3_aa: CSVSLPGLGYEQYF
d_call: .
j_call: TRBJ2-7
v_call: TRBV29-1

cdr3_nt: TGTGCCAGCAGCTTAGGACAGGTCGAGCAGTACTTC
cdr3_aa: CASSLGQVEQYF
d_call: .
j_call: TRBJ2-7
v_call: TRBV7-2

cdr3_nt: TGTGCCAGCAGTTCTGGACAGGGCGGTGGCTACACCTTC
cdr3_aa: CASSSGQGGGYTF
d_call: TRBD1
j_call: TRBJ1-2
v_call: TRBV28

cdr3_nt: TGTGCCAGCAGTTTACGCACAGGGGGCATCTCACCCCTCCACTTT
cdr3_aa: CASSLRTGGISPLHF
d_call: TRBD1
j_call: TRBJ1-6
v_call: TRBV27

cdr3_nt: TGTGCCAGCAGCTTATTAGTACAGGGTCAGTACTTC
cdr3_aa: CASSLLVQGQYF
d_call: .
j_call: TRBJ2-7
v_call: TRBV7-9

cdr3_nt: TGTGCCAGCAGTGAACAGGGACAGCCCGGCGAGCAGTACTTC
cdr3_aa: CASSEQGQPGEQYF
d_call: TRBD1
j_call: TRBJ2-7
v_call: TRBV5-4